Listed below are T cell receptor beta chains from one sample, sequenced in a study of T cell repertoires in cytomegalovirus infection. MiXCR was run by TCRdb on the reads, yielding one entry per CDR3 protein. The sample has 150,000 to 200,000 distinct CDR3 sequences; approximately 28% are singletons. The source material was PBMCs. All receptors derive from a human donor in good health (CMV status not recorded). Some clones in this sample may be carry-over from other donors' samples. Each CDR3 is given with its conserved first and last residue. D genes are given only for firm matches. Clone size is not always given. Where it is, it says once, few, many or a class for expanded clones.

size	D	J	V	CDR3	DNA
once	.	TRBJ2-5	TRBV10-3	CAISDGGEETQYF	TGTGCCATCAGTGATGGCGGGGAAGAGACCCAGTACTTC
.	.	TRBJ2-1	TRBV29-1	CSVRVSSYNEQFF	TGCAGCGTTAGGGTGAGCTCCTACAATGAGCAGTTCTTC
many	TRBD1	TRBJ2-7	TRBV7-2	CASSLRAKGQGRSFWDEQYF	TGTGCCAGCAGCTTAAGGGCCAAGGGACAGGGGCGATCTTTTTGGGACGAGCAGTACTTC
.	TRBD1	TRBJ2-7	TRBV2	CASSEFRTGNEQYF	TGTGCCAGCAGTGAATTCAGGACAGGGAACGAGCAGTACTTC
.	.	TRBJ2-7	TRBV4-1	CASSQDTRNEQYF	TGCGCCAGCAGCCAAGATACGAGGAACGAGCAGTACTTC
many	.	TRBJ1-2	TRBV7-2	CASSYRDLHGGYTF	TGTGCCAGCAGTTACCGGGACCTACATGGTGGCTACACCTTC
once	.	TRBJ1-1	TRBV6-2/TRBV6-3	CASSPRGNAEAFF	TGTGCCAGCAGTCCTCGGGGGAACGCTGAAGCTTTCTTT
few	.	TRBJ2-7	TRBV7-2	CASRHLSGYEQYF	TGTGCCAGCAGGCATCTCTCGGGATACGAGCAGTACTTC
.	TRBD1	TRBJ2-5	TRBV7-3	CASSWTGQETQYF	TGTGCCAGCAGCTGGACAGGCCAAGAGACCCAGTACTTC
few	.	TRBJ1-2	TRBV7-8	CASSFAGSLNYGYTF	TGTGCCAGCAGCTTCGCAGGGTCCCTAAACTATGGCTACACCTTC
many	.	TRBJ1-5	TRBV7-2	CASSLQDRFNQPQHF	TGTGCCAGCAGCTTACAGGACCGTTTCAATCAGCCCCAGCATTTT
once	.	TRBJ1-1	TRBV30	CAGNRVNTEALF	TGTGCCGGGAACAGGGTGAACACTGAAGCTCTCTTT
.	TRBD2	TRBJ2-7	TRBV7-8	CASSFTSGGEAYEQYF	TGTGCCAGCAGCTTCACAAGCGGGGGTGAAGCCTACGAGCAGTACTTC
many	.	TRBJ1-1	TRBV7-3	CASSLRPGESTEAFF	TGTGCCAGCAGCTTAAGGCCAGGGGAGTCCACTGAAGCTTTCTTT
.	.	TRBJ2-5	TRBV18	CASSGEYQETQYF	TGTGCCAGCTCCGGGGAGTACCAAGAGACCCAGTACTTC
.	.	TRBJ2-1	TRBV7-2	CASSFGLARDNEQFF	TGTGCCAGCAGTTTTGGGCTCGCCAGGGACAATGAGCAGTTCTTC
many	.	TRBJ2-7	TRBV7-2	CASSSLWTDPYEQYF	TGTGCCAGCAGCTCGCTTTGGACGGACCCCTACGAGCAGTACTTC
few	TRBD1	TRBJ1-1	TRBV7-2	CASSFQGASTEAFF	TGTGCCAGCAGCTTCCAGGGGGCTAGCACTGAAGCTTTCTTT